These T cell receptor beta chains were read from a single sample in a study of T cells expressing NK-cell markers. From the 5' RACE reads, TCRdb lists one entry per CDR3 protein and no DNA. In total, the table holds roughly 430,000 distinct CDR3 sequences. Sequences were obtained from blood T cells: a sorted CD56 or NKG2C T cell subset, CD4+ or CD8+ T cells, or bulk PBMC T cells (not recorded which). The receptors shown here come from a woman aged 18-70 years in good health. The CDR3 runs from the conserved cysteine through the conserved F or W. The order of the fields is J gene, V gene, CDR3 length, CDR3 protein.

TRBJ2-7 | TRBV4-3 | 14 | CASSQSSGSSEQYF
TRBJ2-6 | TRBV5-1 | 16 | CASSFGQNSGANVLTF
TRBJ1-1 | TRBV20-1 | 11 | CSAPVWTEAFF
TRBJ2-6 | TRBV24-1 | 14 | CATSDYSGANVLTF
TRBJ2-1 | TRBV20-1 | 12 | CTTGGVFDEQFF
TRBJ2-3 | TRBV4-3 | 16 | CASSQGIGGATDTQYF
TRBJ2-3 | TRBV6-1 | 15 | CASSEALTGADTQYF
TRBJ1-2 | TRBV20-1 | 14 | CSAGWTGDTYGYTF
TRBJ1-2 | TRBV5-8 | 15 | CASSFIGTGMMGYTF
TRBJ2-3 | TRBV11-2 | 14 | CASSLEGLANTQYF
TRBJ2-2 | TRBV6-1 | 16 | CASSEVGTANTGELFF
TRBJ2-3 | TRBV28 | 16 | CASSPRTLLLAGGWYF
TRBJ2-2 | TRBV6-1 | 15 | CASAFDIANTGELFF
TRBJ2-7 | TRBV11-1 | 18 | CASSLGLETGQGLLGQYF
TRBJ2-3 | TRBV20-1 | 12 | CSAQGKTDTQYF
TRBJ2-1 | TRBV11-2 | 16 | CASSRGLAGVYNEQFF
TRBJ2-2 | TRBV24-1 | 19 | CATSDVPGRLQSNTGELFF
TRBJ2-1 | TRBV15 | 13 | CATSRGPREAWFF
TRBJ1-2 | TRBV20-1 | 13 | CSASSQITAGYTF
TRBJ2-2 | TRBV10-3 | 11 | CAAQGTGELFF
TRBJ2-1 | TRBV12-3/TRBV12-4 | 18 | CASSFWDRAQSSYNEQFF
TRBJ2-7 | TRBV6-5 | 13 | CASSYLRGYEQYF
TRBJ2-1 | TRBV20-1 | 14 | CSAYRGRGYNEQFF
TRBJ1-2 | TRBV12-3/TRBV12-4 | 15 | CASTSRRGSRGGYTF
TRBJ2-1 | TRBV29-1 | 15 | CSVDALAGVGNEQFF
TRBJ1-1 | TRBV18 | 13 | CASSLQKNTEAFF
TRBJ1-2 | TRBV20-1 | 15 | CSARDLGEIFHGYTF
TRBJ2-1 | TRBV4-3 | 15 | CASSLPGLGDNEQFF
TRBJ1-4 | TRBV29-1 | 11 | CSVGYNEKLFF
TRBJ2-3 | TRBV20-1 | 13 | CSARQQGRDTQYF
TRBJ2-1 | TRBV3-1 | 17 | CASSQAMAGERYNEQFF
TRBJ2-1 | TRBV9 | 17 | CASSPRGAGGLYNEQFF